These 28 T cell receptor beta chains were sequenced from one sample in a study of naive and memory T cell subsets. The beta constant-region primer was an equimolar mix of two oligonucleotides covering TRBC1 and TRBC2. Ligated cDNA was amplified by four rounds of PCR with nested alpha and beta constant-region primers and SP2. Using its own MiXCR run on the UMI-ligation and nested PCR reads, TCRdb lists one record per CDR3 protein. Found here are 95,000 to 150,000 distinct CDR3 sequences, over 30% of them singletons; the top ten hold about 1%. The sample taken for sequencing was central memory CD4+ T cells from blood. Source of these receptors: a human donor in good health.

CDR3 coding DNA: TGTGCCAGCAGCTTAGCGTTTGCGGGACTCTACGAGCAGTACTTC. As protein: CASSLAFAGLYEQYF. This rearrangement joins TRBV7-2 to TRBJ2-7, with D possibly matching TRBD2 (6 bases). The V gene lost 0 bases and the J gene lost 3 bases, with 12 bases spanning the gap. There are 15 residues in the CDR3. Germline V gene lookup returns CDR1 SGHTA and CDR2 FQGNSA. Filled out from reference TRBV7-2 and TRBJ2-7, the complete variable domain reads GAGVSQSPSNKVTEKGKDVELRCDPISGHTALYWYRQSLGQGLEFLIYFQGNSAPDKSGLPSDRFSAERTGGSVSTLTIQRTQQEDSAVYLCASSLAFAGLYEQYFGPGTRLTVT.

V and J are TRBV2 and TRBJ1-2; D is ambiguous. The V gene lost 4 bases and the J gene lost 1 base, with 13 bases spanning the gap. The CDR3 has 15 amino acids. The germline V gene has CDR1 SNHLY and CDR2 FYNNEI. The chain's CDR3 is CASSANQQVNYGYTF. The CDR3, as DNA: TGTGCCAGCAGTGCAAACCAGCAGGTTAACTATGGCTACACCTTC. Drawing the rest from reference TRBV2 and TRBJ1-2, the complete variable domain is EPEVTQTPSHQVTQMGQEVILRCVPISNHLYFYWYRQILGQKVEFLVSFYNNEISEKSEIFDDQFSVERPDGSNFTLKIRSTKLEDSAMYFCASSANQQVNYGYTFGSGTRLTVV.

The V and J genes are TRBV11-2 and TRBJ2-7; no firm D call. In germline, CDR1 is SGHAT, CDR2 FQNNGV. The V end was cut by 5 bases, the J end by 3 bases, with 17 bases between. The CDR3 is 15 residues long. The CDR3 nucleotides read TGTGCCAGCAGCCCCTATTTTCGCGCTGACTACGAGCAGTACTTC. Amino acids: CASSPYFRADYEQYF. The variable domain in full, with the rest retrieved from reference TRBV11-2 and TRBJ2-7, is EAGVAQSPRYKIIEKRQSVAFWCNPISGHATLYWYQQILGQGPKLLIQFQNNGVVDDSQLPKDRFSAERLKGVDSTLKIQPAKLEDSAVYLCASSPYFRADYEQYFGPGTRLTVT.

This clonotype showed up just a few times. The chain joins TRBV7-2 to TRBJ2-7; TRBD1 matches 7 bases. Germline V gene lookup returns CDR1 SGHTA and CDR2 FQGNSA. Trimming took 5 bases from V and 4 from J; bases not matched to a gene: 5. This CDR3 is 13 amino acids long. The CDR3 bases are TGTGCCAGCAGCCGACAGGGTACGTACGAGCAGTACTTC. Translation gives CASSRQGTYEQYF.

This clonotype was seen a few times. The chain carries TRBV15 and TRBJ1-2; no reliable D call. The V end lost 0 bases, the J end lost 8 bases, and 16 bases lay between the germline ends. CDR1 LNHNV and CDR2 YYDKDF come from the germline V gene (reference sequence). The CDR3 contains 15 residues. The CDR3 protein is CATSRDVGSAWGYTF. In DNA form, the CDR3 reads TGTGCCACCAGCAGAGATGTTGGCTCCGCATGGGGCTACACCTTC. Based on the CDR3 plus reference TRBV15 and TRBJ1-2, the full variable domain is DAMVIQNPRYQVTQFGKPVTLSCSQTLNHNVMYWYQQKSSQAPKLLFHYYDKDFNNEADTPDNFQSRRPNTSFCFLDIRSPGLGDTAMYLCATSRDVGSAWGYTFGSGTRLTVV.

This clonotype was seen a handful of times. The chain combines TRBV28 with TRBJ1-2, with 8 bases fitting TRBD1. V was clipped by 6 bases and J by 4 bases; unmatched bases: 16. Per the germline V gene, CDR1 is MDHEN and CDR2 is SYDVKM. This CDR3 has 17 residues. CDR3 DNA sequence: TGTGCCAGCAGGCCCGATCGAGGACAGGGATCTCGCTATGGCTACACCTTC. This encodes CASRPDRGQGSRYGYTF.

The CDR3 DNA is TGCAGCGTTGTACCCCGTCGCAATGAGCAGTTCTTC. This encodes CSVVPRRNEQFF. The chain links TRBV29-1 to TRBJ2-1; D remains unclear. Trimming took off 4 bases at V and 6 bases at J, with 10 bases between the two ends. Germline lookup yields CDR1 SQVTM and CDR2 ANQGSEA. The CDR3 spans 12 residues.

This clonotype was observed a few times. The genes are TRBV29-1 and TRBJ2-7; 9 nucleotides agree with TRBD1. Germline trimming cut 4 bases from V and 6 bases from J; bases unmatched to any gene: 4. The CDR3 contains 12 residues. Germline CDR1 and CDR2: SQVTM and ANQGSEA. The CDR3: CSVGDRVSEQYF. The CDR3 nucleotides read TGCAGCGTTGGGGACAGGGTGAGCGAGCAGTACTTC.

This clonotype was found a few times. The rearrangement uses TRBV6-6 and TRBJ1-3; no firm D call. This CDR3 comprises 13 residues. Looked up from germline, CDR1 is MNHNY and CDR2 is SVGAGI (reference sequence). Trimming stripped 11 bases from V and 0 bases from J, with 11 bases between. CDR3 DNA: TGTGCCTCCGCGAAGGGCTCTGGAAACACCATATATTTT. Amino acid sequence: CASAKGSGNTIYF.

The chain has TRBV12-3 or TRBV12-4 and TRBJ2-3; D possibly corresponds to TRBD2 (6 bases). V lost 4 bases and J 6 bases, leaving 23 bases between the germline ends. The CDR3 loop spans 17 amino acids. CDR3 DNA sequence: TGTGCCAGCAGTTCCCGTGACAGCTTATTAGGGAGGGATACGCAGTATTTT. It specifies CASSSRDSLLGRDTQYF.

This clonotype has only a few counts. The chain employs TRBV10-3 and TRBJ2-2; tentative D call: TRBD1 (5 bases). Germline CDR1 and CDR2: ENHRY and SYGVKD. CDR3 size: 14 residues. V lost 6 bases and J 6 bases, leaving 14 bases between the germline ends. The CDR3 nucleotides are TGTGCCATCAGAGAAGACAGCCGCCCCGGGGAGCTGTTTTTT. It is translated as CAIREDSRPGELFF.

This chain links TRBV10-3 with TRBJ2-7, with a possible D match to TRBD1 (5 bases). Germline assignment: CDR1 ENHRY and CDR2 SYGVKD. The V end was cut by 4 bases, the J end by 6 bases, with 7 bases between. CDR3 length: 11 residues. CDR3 nucleotides: TGTGCCATCAGTGCAGGGTCCGAGCAGTACTTC. It encodes CAISAGSEQYF.

The chain links TRBV5-1 to TRBJ1-1; 9 bases map to TRBD1. The trim removed 0 bases at V and 5 bases at J, leaving 5 bases unmatched. The CDR3 has 15 residues. Germline V CDR1 and CDR2: SGHRS, YFSETQ. The CDR3 reads CASSLAGQGKTEAFF. As DNA, the CDR3 is TGCGCCAGCAGCTTGGCGGGACAGGGCAAGACTGAAGCTTTCTTT.

This clonotype was seen ten or more times. The V gene is TRBV10-3, the J gene TRBJ2-7, with TRBD1 identical over 7 bases. Germline loops: CDR1 ENHRY, CDR2 SYGVKD. The CDR3 consists of 14 residues. V shed 6 bases and J 1 base; nucleotides not matched to a gene: 6. Here the CDR3 DNA reads TGTGCCATCAGAAAGGACAGGACTTCCTACGAGCAGTACTTC. Protein: CAIRKDRTSYEQYF.

This clonotype was picked up a small number of times. The rearrangement uses TRBV13 and TRBJ2-6; D is tentatively TRBD1 or TRBD2 (6 bases each). The CDR3 length is 14 residues. Germline V gene lookup returns CDR1 PRHDT and CDR2 FYEKMQ (reference sequence). V lost 8 bases and J lost 0, with 8 bases in between. The CDR3 region is CASRGPSGANVLTF. CDR3 coding DNA: TGTGCCAGCCGGGGGCCCTCTGGGGCCAACGTCCTGACTTTC.

This clonotype was counted only a few times. The genes are TRBV12-3 or TRBV12-4 and TRBJ2-7, with a weak D call TRBD1 (6 bases). V lost 1 base and J 6 bases, leaving 19 bases between the germline ends. CDR3 length: 16 residues. The CDR3 here is CASSLGGTNLPREQYF. The CDR3 DNA sequence: TGTGCCAGCAGTTTAGGGGGGACAAACCTCCCCCGCGAGCAGTACTTC.

This clonotype was seen only a few times. The rearrangement links TRBV12-5 to TRBJ2-7; TRBD1 is a possible D gene (7 bases). From germline, CDR1 is LGHNT and CDR2 FRNRAP. Trimming left V 3 bases short and J 4 bases short, with 19 bases between. The CDR3 runs 16 residues. This CDR3 is CASGFPPETGRYEQYF. The CDR3 DNA is TGTGCTAGTGGTTTCCCCCCGGAGACAGGGAGGTACGAGCAGTACTTC. The full variable domain, with the rest looked up from reference TRBV12-5 and TRBJ2-7, is DARVTQTPRHKVTEMGQEVTMRCQPILGHNTVFWYRQTMMQGLELLAYFRNRAPLDDSGMPKDRFSAEMPDATLATLKIQPSEPRDSAVYFCASGFPPETGRYEQYFGPGTRLTVT.

V gene TRBV5-5 combines with J gene TRBJ2-2; D unresolved. Between the trimmed V and J ends, which lost 4 bases and 0 bases, there was a span of 13 bases. The CDR3 is 16 amino acids. CDR1 is SGHKS and CDR2 is YYEKEE in the germline V gene (reference sequence). CDR3 sequence: CASSPNPSTNTGELFF. CDR3 nucleotides: TGTGCCAGCAGCCCCAACCCGAGTACGAACACCGGGGAGCTGTTTTTT.

This clonotype appeared once. This chain connects TRBV29-1 to TRBJ1-1; 9 bases match TRBD1. Looked up from germline, CDR1 is SQVTM and CDR2 is ANQGSEA. The V and J ends lost 7 bases and 8 bases, in that order; junction bases with no gene match: 2. The CDR3 spans 10 residues. The CDR3 coding sequence is TGCAGCGCAGGGACAGGGGAAGCTTTCTTT. Translation gives CSAGTGEAFF.

This clonotype was observed a handful of times. The gene calls are TRBV14 and TRBJ2-3; the D gene is possibly TRBD2 (5 bases). The CDR3 extends over 15 amino acids. Germline V gene data show CDR1 as SGHDN and CDR2 as FVKESK. With 4 bases removed from V and 1 base from J, the gap between germline ends came to 12 bases. This chain's CDR3 is CASSRLRLGTDTQYF. The CDR3 coding sequence is TGTGCCAGCAGCCGACTACGTTTGGGCACAGATACGCAGTATTTT. Together with reference TRBV14 and TRBJ2-3, the CDR3 gives the full variable domain: EAGVTQFPSHSVIEKGQTVTLRCDPISGHDNLYWYRRVMGKEIKFLLHFVKESKQDESGMPNNRFLAERTGGTYSTLKVQPAELEDSGVYFCASSRLRLGTDTQYFGPGTRLTVL.

CDR3 residues: CASTRGAAYNEQFF. The CDR3 region has the DNA TGTGCCAGCACCCGGGGAGCGGCCTACAATGAGCAGTTCTTC. The chain links TRBV6-5 to TRBJ2-1; D possibly corresponds to TRBD2 (5 bases). Trimming took 7 bases from V and 2 from J, leaving 12 bases between them. Germline V lookup: CDR1 MNHEY, CDR2 SVGAGI. CDR3 length equals 14 residues.

This clonotype was detected only a few times. The chain employs TRBV10-3 and TRBJ2-1; 11 nucleotides line up with TRBD2. CDR1 is ENHRY, CDR2 SYGVKD, per germline. Trimming removed 6 bases from V and 9 bases from J; junction bases left unmatched: 10. The CDR3 spans 15 residues. This chain's CDR3 is CAIRGTSGAIGEQFF. In nucleotides, the CDR3 is TGTGCCATCAGGGGGACTAGCGGAGCAATAGGTGAGCAGTTCTTC.

This rearrangement joins TRBV12-3 or TRBV12-4 to TRBJ1-3, with D unresolved. Between the trimmed V and J ends, which lost 6 bases and 8 bases, there was a span of 8 bases. This CDR3 comprises 11 residues. The DNA of the CDR3 is TGTGCCAGCAGCCAGATGGACACCATATATTTT. The encoded protein is CASSQMDTIYF.

This clonotype was seen a few times. The chain recombines TRBV20-1 with TRBJ1-1; the D is unclear. Germline values: CDR1 DFQATT, CDR2 SNEGSKA (reference sequence). The germline V and J ends were trimmed by 3 bases and 5 bases, with 16 bases remaining between them. The CDR3 has 14 residues. DNA of the CDR3: TGCAGTGCTAGTGCGCGTCTTGGCGTGACTGAAGCTTTCTTT. It specifies CSASARLGVTEAFF.

The table lists this clonotype with a few counts. The chain is built from TRBV20-1 and TRBJ2-5, with 10 bases lining up with TRBD1. J was trimmed by 4 bases and V by 7 bases; bases with no gene match: 6. Germline V CDR1 and CDR2: DFQATT, SNEGSKA (reference sequence). The CDR3 totals 13 residues. CDR3 coding DNA: TGCAGTGTTACAGGGGACAGGGGAGAGACCCAGTACTTC. It yields the protein CSVTGDRGETQYF.

A single count supports this clonotype. The V and J genes are TRBV28 and TRBJ1-2; D may be TRBD1 (6 bases). The V end lost 3 bases, the J end lost 2 bases, and 10 bases lay between the germline ends. CDR1 and CDR2 from the germline V gene are MDHEN and SYDVKM. The CDR3 runs 14 residues. The CDR3 DNA reads TGTGCCAGCAGTTTTCGGGGGCGCAACTATGGCTACACCTTC. Protein: CASSFRGRNYGYTF.

The chain employs TRBV3-1 and TRBJ2-1, with TRBD2 matching 8 bases. J lost 0 bases, V lost 3 bases, and 4 bases had no gene match. The CDR3 is 16 residues long. CDR1 is LGHDT, CDR2 YNNKEL, per germline (reference sequence). The CDR3, as DNA: TGTGCCAGCAGCCACTTTAGCGGGAACTCCTACAATGAGCAGTTCTTC. The encoded protein is CASSHFSGNSYNEQFF.

This clonotype occurred a few times. V usage is TRBV7-3 and J usage is TRBJ2-6; 7 nucleotides agree with TRBD1. Germline V gene sequence: CDR1 SGHTA, CDR2 FQGTGA. CDR3 size: 18 residues. Trimming cost V 1 base and J 2 bases; bases outside gene matches: 8. CDR3 residues: CASSLSLQGRAGANVLTF. The DNA of the CDR3 is TGTGCCAGCAGCTTAAGCTTACAGGGGCGAGCTGGGGCCAACGTCCTGACTTTC. Full variable domain (outside the CDR3, taken from reference TRBV7-3 and TRBJ2-6): GAGVSQTPSNKVTEKGKYVELRCDPISGHTALYWYRQSLGQGPEFLIYFQGTGAADDSGLPNDRFFAVRPEGSVSTLKIQRTERGDSAVYLCASSLSLQGRAGANVLTFGAGSRLTVL.